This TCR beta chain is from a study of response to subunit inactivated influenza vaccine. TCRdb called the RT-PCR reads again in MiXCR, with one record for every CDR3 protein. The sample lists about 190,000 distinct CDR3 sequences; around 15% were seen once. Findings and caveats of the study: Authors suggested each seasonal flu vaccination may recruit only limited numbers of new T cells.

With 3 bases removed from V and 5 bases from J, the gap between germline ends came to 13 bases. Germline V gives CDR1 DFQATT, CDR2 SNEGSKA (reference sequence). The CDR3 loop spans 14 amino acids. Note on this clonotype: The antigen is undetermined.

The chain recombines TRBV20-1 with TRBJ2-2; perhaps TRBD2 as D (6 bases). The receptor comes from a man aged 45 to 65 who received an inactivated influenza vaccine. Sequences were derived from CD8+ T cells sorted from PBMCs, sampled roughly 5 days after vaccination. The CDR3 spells CSASGGGRTGELFF. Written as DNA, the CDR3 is TGCAGTGCTAGCGGGGGTGGAAGGACCGGGGAGCTGTTTTTT.